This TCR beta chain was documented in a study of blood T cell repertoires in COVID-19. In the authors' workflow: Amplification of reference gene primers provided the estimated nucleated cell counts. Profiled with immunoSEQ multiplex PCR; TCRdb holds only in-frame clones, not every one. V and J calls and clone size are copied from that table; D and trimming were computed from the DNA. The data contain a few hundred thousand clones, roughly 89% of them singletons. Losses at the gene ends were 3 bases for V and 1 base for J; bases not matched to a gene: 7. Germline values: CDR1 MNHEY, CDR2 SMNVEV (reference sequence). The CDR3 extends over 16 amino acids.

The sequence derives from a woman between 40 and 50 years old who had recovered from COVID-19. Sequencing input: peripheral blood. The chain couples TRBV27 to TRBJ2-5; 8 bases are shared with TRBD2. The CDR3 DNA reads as TGTGCCAGCAGTTTTCCCTTAGCGGGATGCCAAGAGACCCAGTACTTC. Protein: CASSFPLAGCQETQYF.